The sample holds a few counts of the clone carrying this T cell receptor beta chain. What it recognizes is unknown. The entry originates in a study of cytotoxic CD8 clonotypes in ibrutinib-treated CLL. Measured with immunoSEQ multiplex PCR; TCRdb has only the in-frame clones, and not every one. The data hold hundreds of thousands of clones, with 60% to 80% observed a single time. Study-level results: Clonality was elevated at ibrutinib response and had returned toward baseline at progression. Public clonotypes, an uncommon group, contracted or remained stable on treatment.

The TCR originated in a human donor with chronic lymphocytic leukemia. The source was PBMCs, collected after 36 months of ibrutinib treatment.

The CDR3 region has the DNA TGTGCCAGCAGTGAAGGGGGGAACAGAGCTCAAGAAGCTTTCTTT. This encodes CASSEGGNRAQEAFF. V is TRBV25-1 and J is TRBJ1-1, with a possible D match to TRBD1 (5 bases). The V end was cut by 2 bases, the J end by 8 bases, with 18 bases between. The CDR3 covers 15 residues. The germline V gene encodes CDR1 MGHDK and CDR2 SYGVNS.